These 2 T cell receptor beta chains originate from one sample sequenced in a study of cytomegalovirus exposure and HLA in healthy donors. Primers: 60 Vbeta forward and 13 Jbeta reverse. Only in-frame clones appear in the TCRdb table, and some are missing; sequencing was by immunoSEQ multiplex PCR. In the table there are 90,000 to 120,000 clones, 81% of which are singletons. Sequencing used PBMCs. Every receptor here comes from a man in his thirties or forties in good health and CMV-seronegative.

The rearrangement links TRBV7-9 to TRBJ2-1, with 8 bases aligning to TRBD1. The CDR3 contains 17 residues. V lost 2 bases and J lost 9; bases outside the gene matches: 15. Germline V gene lookup returns CDR1 SEHNR and CDR2 FQNEAQ (reference sequence). Written as DNA, the CDR3 is TGTGCCAGCAGCTTACCCGGACAGGGAGTGAGTGTTGGTGAGCAGTTCTTC. This gives the protein CASSLPGQGVSVGEQFF.

The chain uses TRBV29-1 and TRBJ2-1; 9 nucleotides agree with TRBD2. The CDR3 spans 14 residues. CDR1 and CDR2 from the germline V gene are SQVTM and ANQGSEA. V shed 5 bases and J 1 base; nucleotides not matched to a gene: 3. CDR3 sequence: CSVRAGGSYNEQFF. The DNA for the CDR3 is TGCAGCGTTCGAGCGGGGGGTTCCTACAATGAGCAGTTCTTC.